This is a list of T cell receptor beta chains from one sample in a study of T cell responses to AZD1222 COVID-19 vaccine. Assay used: immunoSEQ multiplex PCR; TCRdb lists only in-frame clones, some missing. The data contain some 120,000 clones, about 87% of them seen just once; the ten biggest clones take up under 6.5%. The source material was peripheral blood, sampled on day 0 of AZD1222 vaccination. The receptors stem from an adult in good health. CDR3s include the opening cysteine and the closing phenylalanine or tryptophan. A D gene is named only where the DNA matches it firmly. Some rows have no size entry. The others give once, few or many, or a class for an expanded clone.

CDR3aa	CDR3nt	v_gene	d_gene	j_gene	abundance
CASSLFPPGAQANNSPLHF	TGTGCCAGCAGTTTATTCCCTCCGGGAGCGCAGGCGAATAATTCACCCCTCCACTTT	TRBV27	.	TRBJ1-6	.
CASSSGLAGGETQYF	TGTGCCAGCAGTTCGGGACTAGCGGGGGGAGAGACCCAGTACTTC	TRBV6-5	TRBD2	TRBJ2-5	few
CASSETGTGGTQETQYF	TGTGCCAGCAGTGAGACCGGGACAGGGGGCACCCAAGAGACCCAGTACTTC	TRBV6-2/TRBV6-3	TRBD1	TRBJ2-5	.
CASRGGGGNEKLFF	TGTGCCAGCAGGGGGGGAGGGGGTAATGAAAAACTGTTTTTT	TRBV28	.	TRBJ1-4	.
CASSSPPGTSAYNEQFF	TGTGCCAGTAGTTCGCCCCCCGGGACTAGCGCATACAATGAGCAGTTCTTC	TRBV19	TRBD2	TRBJ2-1	once
CASSLYNNNEQFF	TGTGCCAGCAGCTTATATAACAACAATGAGCAGTTCTTC	TRBV5-5	.	TRBJ2-1	.
CASSSGDSTDTQYF	TGCGCCAGCAGCTCGGGGGATAGCACAGATACGCAGTATTTT	TRBV5-1	.	TRBJ2-3	.
CASSPQGRGGPNEQFF	TGTGCCAGCAGCCCCCAGGGGCGGGGGGGCCCCAATGAGCAGTTCTTC	TRBV7-2	TRBD2	TRBJ2-1	once
CASSTRTGYGYTF	TGTGCCAGCAGTACGCGGACAGGGTATGGCTACACCTTC	TRBV28	TRBD1	TRBJ1-2	.
CASSPDSGGAGNEQFF	TGTGCCAGCAGTCCGGATAGCGGGGGGGCCGGCAATGAGCAGTTCTTC	TRBV6-6	TRBD2	TRBJ2-1	.
CASSIAGPANYGYTF	TGTGCCAGTAGTATAGCGGGCCCAGCTAACTATGGCTACACCTTC	TRBV19	.	TRBJ1-2	.
CASRRTASALYEQYF	TGTGCCAGCAGAAGGACGGCCAGCGCGTTATACGAGCAGTACTTC	TRBV6-5	.	TRBJ2-7	.
CASSWGSEQFF	TGTGCCAGCAGCTGGGGGTCAGAGCAGTTCTTC	TRBV5-4	.	TRBJ2-1	.
CASSQDATASTDTQYF	TGCGCCAGCAGCCAAGATGCGACAGCCTCCACAGATACGCAGTATTTT	TRBV4-3	.	TRBJ2-3	.
CATSDFNEQFF	TGTGCCACCAGTGATTTTAATGAGCAGTTCTTC	TRBV24-1	.	TRBJ2-1	.
CASSLRGADTQYF	TGTGCCAGCAGCTTAAGGGGTGCAGATACGCAGTATTTT	TRBV7-2	.	TRBJ2-3	.
CASSLNTGREKLFF	TGTGCCAGCAGCCTAAACACGGGAAGGGAAAAACTGTTTTTT	TRBV14	.	TRBJ1-4	.
CASSLTGTGPYEQYF	TGTGCCAGCAGTCTCACCGGGACAGGGCCCTACGAGCAGTACTTC	TRBV27	TRBD1	TRBJ2-7	.
CASSWTLGNEQFF	TGTGCCAGCAGTTGGACCTTAGGCAATGAGCAGTTCTTC	TRBV6-2/TRBV6-3	.	TRBJ2-1	.
CASSQTGSTEAFF	TGTGCCAGCAGCCAGACGGGCAGCACTGAAGCTTTCTTT	TRBV3-1/TRBV3-2	.	TRBJ1-1	.
CASRLNNRASGYTF	TGTGCCAGCAGACTCAACAACAGGGCTAGTGGCTACACCTTC	TRBV7-2	.	TRBJ1-2	.
CASSLGVPYNSPLHF	TGTGCCAGCAGCTTAGGGGTTCCCTATAATTCACCCCTCCACTTT	TRBV7-2	.	TRBJ1-6	.
CASTQNTEAFF	TGTGCCAGCACCCAAAACACTGAAGCTTTCTTT	TRBV3-1/TRBV3-2	.	TRBJ1-1	.
CATSRDQWAEAFF	TGTGCCACCAGCAGAGATCAGTGGGCTGAAGCTTTCTTT	TRBV15	.	TRBJ1-1	.
CASSPDRGATGELFF	TGTGCCAGCAGCCCGGACAGGGGGGCCACCGGGGAGCTGTTTTTT	TRBV5-4	TRBD1	TRBJ2-2	.
CATRTGDTEAFF	TGTGCCACTAGGACAGGAGACACTGAAGCTTTCTTT	TRBV6-5	TRBD1	TRBJ1-1	.
CASSYLGEDTIYF	TGTGCCAGCTCTTATCTCGGGGAGGACACCATATATTTT	TRBV2	.	TRBJ1-3	.